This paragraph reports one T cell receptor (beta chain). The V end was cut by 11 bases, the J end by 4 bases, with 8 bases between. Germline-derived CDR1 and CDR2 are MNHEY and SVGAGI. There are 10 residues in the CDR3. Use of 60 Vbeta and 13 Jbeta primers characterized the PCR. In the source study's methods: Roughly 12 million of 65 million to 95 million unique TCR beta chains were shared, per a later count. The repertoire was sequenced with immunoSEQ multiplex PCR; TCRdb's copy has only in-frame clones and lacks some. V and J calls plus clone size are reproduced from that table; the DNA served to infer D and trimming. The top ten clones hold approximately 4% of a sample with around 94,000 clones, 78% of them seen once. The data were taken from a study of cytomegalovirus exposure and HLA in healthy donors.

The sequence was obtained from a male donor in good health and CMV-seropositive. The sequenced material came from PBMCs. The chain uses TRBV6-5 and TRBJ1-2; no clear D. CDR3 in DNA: TGTGCCCCCATCATCTATGGCTACACCTTC. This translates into CAPIIYGYTF.